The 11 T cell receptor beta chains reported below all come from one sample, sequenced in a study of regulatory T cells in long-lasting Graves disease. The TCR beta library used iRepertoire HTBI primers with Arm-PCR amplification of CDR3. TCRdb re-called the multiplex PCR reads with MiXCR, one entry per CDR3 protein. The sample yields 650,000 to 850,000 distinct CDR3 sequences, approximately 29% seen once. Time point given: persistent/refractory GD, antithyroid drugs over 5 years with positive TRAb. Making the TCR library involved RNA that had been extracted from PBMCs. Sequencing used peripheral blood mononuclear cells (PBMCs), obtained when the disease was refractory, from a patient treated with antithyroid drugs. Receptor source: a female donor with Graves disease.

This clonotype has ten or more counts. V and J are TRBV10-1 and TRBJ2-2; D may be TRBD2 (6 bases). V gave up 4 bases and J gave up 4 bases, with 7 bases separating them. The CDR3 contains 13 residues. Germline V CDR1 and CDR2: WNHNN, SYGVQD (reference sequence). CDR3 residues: CASSVGGTGELFF. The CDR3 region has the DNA TGCGCCAGCAGTGTGGGGGGCACCGGGGAGCTGTTTTTT.

In DNA form, the CDR3 reads TGTGCCAGCAGTTTAGCTCCAACAGTCGATAGCAATCAGCCCCAGCATTTT. Amino acids: CASSLAPTVDSNQPQHF. This chain links TRBV12-3 or TRBV12-4 with TRBJ1-5; unclear D gene. V lost 0 bases to trimming and J lost 0 bases, with 12 bases between them. CDR3 size: 17 residues.

DNA for the CDR3: TGTGCCAGCAGAGTCCGGGCCCTAGGCCATCAGCCCCAGCATTTT. Protein: CASRVRALGHQPQHF. The chain carries TRBV28 and TRBJ1-5; the D is unclear. The CDR3 totals 15 residues. CDR1 and CDR2 (germline): MDHEN, SYDVKM. V lost 6 bases, J lost 5 bases, and 17 bases lay in between. Based on the CDR3 plus reference TRBV28 and TRBJ1-5, the full variable domain is DVKVTQSSRYLVKRTGEKVFLECVQDMDHENMFWYRQDPGLGLRLIYFSYDVKMKEKGDIPEGYSVSREKKERFSLILESASTNQTSMYLCASRVRALGHQPQHFGDGTRLSIL.

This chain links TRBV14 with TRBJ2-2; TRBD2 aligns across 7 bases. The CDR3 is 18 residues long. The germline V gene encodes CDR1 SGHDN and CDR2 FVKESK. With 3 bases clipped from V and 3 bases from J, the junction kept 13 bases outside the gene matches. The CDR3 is CASSQDLGGRSYTGELFF. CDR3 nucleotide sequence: TGTGCCAGCAGCCAGGACCTAGGCGGGAGATCGTACACCGGGGAGCTGTTTTTT.

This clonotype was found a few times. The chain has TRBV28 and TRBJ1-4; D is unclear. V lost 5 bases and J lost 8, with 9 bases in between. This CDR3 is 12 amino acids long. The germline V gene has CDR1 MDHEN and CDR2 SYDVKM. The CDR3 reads CASSAQEEKLFF. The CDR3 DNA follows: TGTGCCAGCAGTGCCCAAGAGGAAAAACTGTTTTTT.

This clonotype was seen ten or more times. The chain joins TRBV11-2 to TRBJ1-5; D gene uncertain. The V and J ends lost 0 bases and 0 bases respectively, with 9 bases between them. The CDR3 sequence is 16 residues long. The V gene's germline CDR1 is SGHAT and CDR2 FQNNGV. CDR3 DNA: TGTGCCAGCAGCTTAGAATCGGGCAGTAGCAATCAGCCCCAGCATTTT. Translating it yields CASSLESGSSNQPQHF. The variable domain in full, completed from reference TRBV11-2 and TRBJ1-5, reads EAGVAQSPRYKIIEKRQSVAFWCNPISGHATLYWYQQILGQGPKLLIQFQNNGVVDDSQLPKDRFSAERLKGVDSTLKIQPAKLEDSAVYLCASSLESGSSNQPQHFGDGTRLSIL.

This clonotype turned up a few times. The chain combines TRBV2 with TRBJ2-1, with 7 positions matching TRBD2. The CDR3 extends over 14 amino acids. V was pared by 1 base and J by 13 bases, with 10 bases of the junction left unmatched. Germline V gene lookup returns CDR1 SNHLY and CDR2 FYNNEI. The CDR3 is CASSEGGVRTSQFF. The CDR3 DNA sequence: TGTGCCAGCAGTGAAGGCGGTGTCAGGACTAGTCAGTTCTTC.

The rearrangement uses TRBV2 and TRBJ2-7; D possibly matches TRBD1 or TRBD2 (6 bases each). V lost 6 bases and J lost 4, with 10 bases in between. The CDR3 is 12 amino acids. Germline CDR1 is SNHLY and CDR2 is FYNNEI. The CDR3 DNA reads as TGTGCCAGCAGGGAGGGGGATTACGAGCAGTACTTC. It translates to CASREGDYEQYF.

CDR3: CAITARDRGISEQYF. CDR3 coding DNA: TGTGCCATCACAGCTCGGGACAGGGGAATATCCGAGCAGTACTTC. This chain connects TRBV10-3 to TRBJ2-7; 10 bases line up with TRBD1. Per germline, CDR1 ENHRY and CDR2 SYGVKD. The CDR3 totals 15 residues. The J segment lost 6 bases and the V segment lost 7 bases, leaving 12 bases of the junction unmatched.

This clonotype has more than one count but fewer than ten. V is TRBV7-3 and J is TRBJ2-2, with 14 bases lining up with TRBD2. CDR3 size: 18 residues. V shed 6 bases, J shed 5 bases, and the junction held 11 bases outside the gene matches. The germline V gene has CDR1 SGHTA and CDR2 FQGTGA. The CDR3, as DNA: TGTGCCAGCAGTTCCACTAGCCGACTAGCGGGGGGGACCGGGGAGCTGTTTTTT. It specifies CASSSTSRLAGGTGELFF.

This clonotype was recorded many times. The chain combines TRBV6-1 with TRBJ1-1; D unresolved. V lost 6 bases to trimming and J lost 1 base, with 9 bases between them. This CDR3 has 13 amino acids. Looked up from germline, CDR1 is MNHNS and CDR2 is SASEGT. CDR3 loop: CASRSAENTEAFF. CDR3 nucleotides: TGTGCCAGCAGGTCCGCAGAGAACACTGAAGCTTTCTTT.